Below are 21 T cell receptor beta chains sequenced from a single sample in a study of control samples from healthy donors and cancer patients. The repertoire was sequenced with immunoSEQ multiplex PCR; TCRdb's copy has only in-frame clones and lacks some. The sample records more than 110,000 clones, about nine tenths being singletons. Material for sequencing was blood. These receptors came from a woman in her twenties or thirties in good health.

This clone appeared once. The genes are TRBV4-2 and TRBJ1-2; D may be TRBD1 (6 bases). The CDR3 covers 17 residues. V lost 0 bases and J 4 bases, leaving 18 bases between the germline ends. Germline assignment: CDR1 LGHNA and CDR2 YNFKEQ. The CDR3 protein is CASSQDLKAGDTYGYTF. The DNA for the CDR3 is TGTGCCAGCAGCCAAGACCTGAAGGCAGGGGACACCTATGGCTACACCTTC.

The rearrangement joins TRBV7-8 to TRBJ2-3; no firm D call. This CDR3 contains 11 residues. The germline gives CDR1 SGHVS, CDR2 FQNEAQ. V lost 5 bases and J lost 8, with 8 bases in between. The CDR3 DNA reads TGTGCCAGCAGCCCGCTTGCTACGCAGTATTTT. This gives the protein CASSPLATQYF.

The rearrangement links TRBV4-2 to TRBJ1-6; 9 bases map to TRBD1. The CDR3 consists of 15 residues. Germline CDR1 and CDR2: LGHNA and YNFKEQ. The V and J ends lost 4 bases and 5 bases, in that order; junction bases with no gene match: 3. The CDR3 nucleotides read TGTGCCAGCAGCCTCGGGACAGGGAATAATTCACCCCTCCACTTT. Protein product: CASSLGTGNNSPLHF.

V usage is TRBV10-2 and J usage is TRBJ2-7; D is perhaps TRBD1 or TRBD2 (5 bases each). Germline V gene lookup returns CDR1 WSHSY and CDR2 SAAADI. Trimming shortened V by 6 bases and J by 3 bases, and 9 bases separated the two germline ends. CDR3 length equals 12 residues. The CDR3 protein is CASSRGDYEQYF. The CDR3 DNA sequence: TGCGCCAGCAGCCGAGGGGACTACGAGCAGTACTTC.

The rearrangement joins TRBV7-2 to TRBJ2-1; D gene unclear. CDR3 length: 15 residues. V shed 3 bases and J shed 0 bases, with 9 bases lying between them. From germline, CDR1 is SGHTA and CDR2 FQGNSA. CDR3 nucleotides: TGTGCCAGCAGCTTTGCGCCGAGCTCCTACAATGAGCAGTTCTTC. It translates to CASSFAPSSYNEQFF. Complete variable domain (other parts from reference TRBV7-2 and TRBJ2-1): GAGVSQSPSNKVTEKGKDVELRCDPISGHTALYWYRQSLGQGLEFLIYFQGNSAPDKSGLPSDRFSAERTGGSVSTLTIQRTQQEDSAVYLCASSFAPSSYNEQFFGPGTRLTVL.

The chain has TRBV5-5 and TRBJ1-2; D call uncertain. CDR1 and CDR2 from the germline V gene are SGHKS and YYEKEE (reference sequence). V lost 0 bases to trimming and J lost 1 base, with 10 bases between them. This CDR3 region has 15 residues. The CDR3 DNA reads as TGTGCCAGCAGCTTGGATCTGCGTATTAACTATGGCTACACCTTC. This encodes CASSLDLRINYGYTF.

V gene TRBV18 combines with J gene TRBJ2-3, with unresolved D. The CDR3 consists of 15 residues. The V gene lost 2 bases and the J gene lost 1 base, with 10 bases spanning the gap. Germline V CDR1 and CDR2: KGHSH, LQKENI. The CDR3 coding sequence is TGTGCCAGCTCACCAGGGGTTTCGGGCACAGATACGCAGTATTTT. Translating it yields CASSPGVSGTDTQYF.

This clone was seen a single time. The chain recombines TRBV18 with TRBJ2-6; D is uncertain. The CDR3 consists of 13 residues. Per germline, CDR1 KGHSH and CDR2 LQKENI. Trimming removed 3 bases at V and 4 bases at J, with 4 bases between. The CDR3 loop reads CASSPGGANVLTF. In DNA, the CDR3 is TGTGCCAGCTCACCGGGGGGGGCCAACGTCCTGACTTTC.

The chain recombines TRBV18 with TRBJ2-7, with 7 bases that match TRBD1. Trimming at V came to 3 bases and at J to 4 bases, leaving 9 bases not matched to a gene. The CDR3 covers 15 residues. Per germline, CDR1 KGHSH and CDR2 LQKENI. CDR3 in DNA: TGTGCCAGCTCACCCGCTTTGACAGGGCTTTACGAGCAGTACTTC. Translation gives CASSPALTGLYEQYF.

This chain connects TRBV27 to TRBJ1-3; 7 nucleotides align to TRBD1. This CDR3 is built from 16 residues. Germline CDR1 and CDR2: MNHEY and SMNVEV (reference sequence). The ends lost 7 bases at V and 2 bases at J; junction bases unmatched: 11. Written as DNA, the CDR3 is TGTGCCAGCACCTGGGGGCAGCAGGGGGCTGGAAACACCATATATTTT. Translated, it gives CASTWGQQGAGNTIYF.

This sequence joins TRBV29-1 and TRBJ2-2; possible D gene TRBD2, 6 bases. Germline V lookup: CDR1 SQVTM, CDR2 ANQGSEA. CDR3 length: 14 amino acids. V lost 7 bases, J lost 7 bases, and 19 bases lay in between. The CDR3 region is CSAFLGTARGELFF. In nucleotides, the CDR3 is TGCAGCGCCTTCCTAGGGACTGCGCGCGGGGAGCTGTTTTTT.

The chain combines TRBV11-2 with TRBJ1-1, with a possible D match to TRBD1 (5 bases). Germline CDR1 and CDR2: SGHAT and FQNNGV. CDR3 length equals 15 residues. V was trimmed by 3 bases and J by 5 bases, leaving 16 bases between them. CDR3 protein: CASSFGIGVGTEAFF. In DNA form, the CDR3 reads TGTGCCAGCAGCTTCGGGATAGGGGTCGGAACTGAAGCTTTCTTT.

The gene calls are TRBV2 and TRBJ2-3, with 12 bases that match TRBD2. CDR3 length equals 16 residues. J gave up 4 bases and V 3 bases, and 5 bases lay outside the gene matches. CDR1 and CDR2 from the germline V gene are SNHLY and FYNNEI. The CDR3 bases are TGTGCCAGCAGTGAGCTTTGGACTAGCGGGGCAGATACGCAGTATTTT. Encoded protein: CASSELWTSGADTQYF. The full variable domain, with the rest looked up from reference TRBV2 and TRBJ2-3, is EPEVTQTPSHQVTQMGQEVILRCVPISNHLYFYWYRQILGQKVEFLVSFYNNEISEKSEIFDDQFSVERPDGSNFTLKIRSTKLEDSAMYFCASSELWTSGADTQYFGPGTRLTVL.

This rearrangement joins TRBV27 to TRBJ2-7; tentatively, D is TRBD1 (6 bases). The CDR3 length is 19 residues. Looked up from germline, CDR1 is MNHEY and CDR2 is SMNVEV (reference sequence). V shed 0 bases and J shed 4 bases, with 25 bases lying between them. Written as DNA, the CDR3 is TGTGCCAGCAGTTTATCACGAGGAGGAAGCTGGGACACTAGATACGAGCAGTACTTC. Translation gives CASSLSRGGSWDTRYEQYF.

This chain links TRBV5-8 with TRBJ1-2, with D unclear. Trimming left V 0 bases short and J 0 bases short, with 9 bases between. The CDR3 runs to 15 residues. The germline gives CDR1 SGHTS, CDR2 YDEGEE. In DNA form, the CDR3 reads TGTGCCAGCAGCTTGGTGTTTGGGGCTAACTATGGCTACACCTTC. Its translation is CASSLVFGANYGYTF.

The gene calls are TRBV4-1 and TRBJ2-5; 10 positions match TRBD2. Germline V gene lookup returns CDR1 MGHRA and CDR2 YSYEKL. The CDR3 runs to 16 residues. The V gene end was trimmed by 3 bases and the J gene end by 7 bases; junction bases not matched to a gene: 11. Here the CDR3 reads CASSHPSGLAVGTQYF. The DNA for the CDR3 is TGCGCCAGCAGCCATCCCTCAGGACTAGCGGTTGGGACCCAGTACTTC.

This sequence joins TRBV16 and TRBJ1-4; D is unclear. V was shortened by 0 bases and J by 5 bases, with 10 bases between the two germline ends. Germline V gene sequence: CDR1 KGHSY, CDR2 FQNENV. The CDR3 is 15 amino acids. CDR3 residues: CASSQSAESNEKLFF. The CDR3 coding sequence is TGTGCCAGCAGCCAATCGGCAGAATCGAATGAAAAACTGTTTTTT.

The chain has TRBV24-1 and TRBJ1-2, with D possibly being TRBD1 (5 bases). This CDR3 has 16 residues. The germline CDR1 and CDR2 sequences are KGHDR and SFDVKD. The V and J ends lost 4 bases and 0 bases respectively, with 14 bases between them. The CDR3 here is CATSDPGTETNYGYTF. The CDR3, as DNA: TGTGCCACCAGTGACCCCGGGACGGAAACTAACTATGGCTACACCTTC.

The V call is TRBV3-1 (or the pseudogene TRBV3-2), the J call TRBJ2-5; perhaps D is TRBD1 or TRBD2 (5 bases each). The germline CDR1 and CDR2 sequences are LGHDT and YNNKEL (reference sequence). V lost 4 bases and J 4 bases, leaving 16 bases between the germline ends. The CDR3 spans 15 residues. CDR3 nucleotide sequence: TGTGCCAGCAGCCTAGGTGGGGCGGGCGGAGAGACCCAGTACTTC. Its protein product is CASSLGGAGGETQYF.

In its sample, this clone was seen once. The V call is TRBV7-3, the J call TRBJ2-6; 10 bases agree with TRBD1. Germline V gene lookup returns CDR1 SGHTA and CDR2 FQGTGA. With 7 bases clipped from V and 2 bases from J, the junction kept 8 bases outside the gene matches. CDR3 length: 17 amino acids. This CDR3 is CASTTGTGVAGANVLTF. The CDR3 bases are TGTGCCAGCACCACCGGGACAGGGGTAGCTGGGGCCAACGTCCTGACTTTC.

Comments on this clone: Other DNA sequences within the sample encode an identical CDR3. The chain combines TRBV11-2 with TRBJ2-7, with TRBD2 identical over 9 bases. Unmatched junction bases numbered 5, after V lost 1 base and J lost 4 bases. The V gene's germline CDR1 is SGHAT and CDR2 FQNNGV. CDR3 length equals 15 residues. The chain's CDR3 is CASSLVASGNYEQYF. The CDR3 DNA follows: TGTGCCAGCAGCTTAGTCGCTAGCGGGAATTACGAGCAGTACTTC.